A single sample is the source of the 14 T cell receptor beta chains below, sequenced in a study of blood T cell repertoires in COVID-19. Assay: immunoSEQ multiplex PCR; the TCRdb copy retains only in-frame clones and omits some. The data hold tens of thousands of clones, with roughly 85% observed a single time. The sequenced sample consisted of peripheral blood. These receptors came from an elderly man with acute or convalescent COVID-19.

V gene TRBV5-1 combines with J gene TRBJ1-1; TRBD1 might be the D (6 bases). The V gene lost 2 bases and the J gene lost 8 bases, with 10 bases spanning the gap. The CDR3 is 12 amino acids. Germline CDR1 is SGHRS and CDR2 is YFSETQ. The CDR3 loop is CASSLTGTEAFF. The CDR3 DNA reads TGCGCCAGCAGCTTAACCGGGACAGAAGCTTTCTTT.

The chain's CDR3 is CASSLQGRTEQYF. The CDR3 DNA reads as TGTGCCAGCAGCTTACAGGGACGTACCGAGCAGTACTTC. The chain uses TRBV5-4 and TRBJ2-7; D perhaps matches TRBD1 (6 bases). V lost 2 bases and J 6 bases, leaving 12 bases between the germline ends. The CDR3 covers 13 residues. Germline V lookup: CDR1 SGHNT, CDR2 YYREEE (reference sequence).

The sample holds a few counts of this clone. The chain uses TRBV30 and TRBJ1-2, with D tentatively TRBD1 (5 bases). The germline V and J ends were trimmed by 3 bases and 7 bases, with 9 bases remaining between them. Per germline, CDR1 GTSNPN and CDR2 SVGIG (reference sequence). The CDR3 totals 11 residues. The CDR3 sequence is CAWRVGGGYTF. The CDR3 region has the DNA TGTGCCTGGAGGGTGGGGGGTGGCTACACCTTC.

The chain joins TRBV10-1 to TRBJ2-3; tentatively, D is TRBD1 (6 bases). Trimming left V 3 bases short and J 1 base short, with 14 bases between. The CDR3 is 16 amino acids. Germline V CDR1 and CDR2: WNHNN, SYGVQD (reference sequence). The chain's CDR3 is CASSESRAGGTDTQYF. The CDR3 DNA follows: TGCGCCAGCAGTGAATCCCGTGCAGGGGGCACAGATACGCAGTATTTT.

The V gene is TRBV6-1, the J gene TRBJ1-2; D is possibly TRBD1 (6 bases). The V end lost 2 bases, the J end lost 5 bases, and 15 bases lay between the germline ends. This CDR3 spans 15 amino acids. Germline CDR1 is MNHNS and CDR2 is SASEGT. The CDR3 sequence: CASSELGTLAYGYTF. CDR3 sequence (DNA): TGTGCCAGCAGTGAATTGGGGACACTGGCTTATGGCTACACCTTC.

The rearrangement uses TRBV7-8 and TRBJ2-5; 7 nucleotides align to TRBD1. CDR1 and CDR2 (germline): SGHVS, FQNEAQ. The V segment lost 4 bases and the J segment 7 bases; nucleotides outside the gene matches: 9. This CDR3 has 14 amino acids. CDR3 residues: CASSYTGDGATQYF. CDR3 DNA: TGTGCCAGCAGCTACACAGGGGATGGGGCGACCCAGTACTTC.

The chain links TRBV29-1 to TRBJ1-3; 7 bases are shared with TRBD1. J gave up 3 bases and V 7 bases, and 0 bases lay outside the gene matches. The CDR3 is 11 residues long. CDR1 is SQVTM and CDR2 is ANQGSEA in the germline V gene. This CDR3 reads CSGDSGNTIYF. CDR3 bases: TGCAGCGGGGACAGTGGAAACACCATATATTTT. Using reference TRBV29-1 and TRBJ1-3 for the parts outside the CDR3, the full variable domain is SAVISQKPSRDICQRGTSLTIQCQVDSQVTMMFWYRQQPGQSLTLIATANQGSEATYESGFVIDKFPISRPNLTFSTLTVSNMSPEDSSIYLCSGDSGNTIYFGEGSWLTVV.

The rearrangement uses TRBV7-8 and TRBJ1-2; possible D gene TRBD1, 5 bases. Germline CDR1 reads SGHVS; CDR2 reads FQNEAQ. Trimming removed 5 bases from V and 8 bases from J, with 18 bases in between. The CDR3 runs to 14 residues. The CDR3 protein is CASSDRLRVEGYTF. For the CDR3, the DNA is TGTGCCAGCAGCGACCGCCTCAGGGTAGAAGGCTACACCTTC.

The chain recombines TRBV6-2 or TRBV6-3 with TRBJ1-5; D is perhaps TRBD1 (6 bases). This CDR3 is 16 amino acids long. The germline CDR1 and CDR2 sequences are MNHEY and SVGEGT. Trimming took off 5 bases at V and 0 bases at J, with 14 bases between the two ends. This CDR3 reads CASSGQPSVSNQPQHF. As DNA, the CDR3 is TGTGCCAGCAGTGGACAGCCCAGTGTTAGCAATCAGCCCCAGCATTTT.

The V gene is TRBV4-3, the J gene TRBJ2-2, with 12 bases lining up with TRBD1. Germline V CDR1 and CDR2: LGHNA, YSLEER. CDR3 length: 19 amino acids. The J segment lost 3 bases and the V segment lost 4 bases, leaving 12 bases of the junction unmatched. CDR3 sequence: CASSPAGTGGSKDTGELFF. The DNA for the CDR3 is TGCGCCAGCAGCCCCGCCGGGACAGGGGGCTCGAAGGACACCGGGGAGCTGTTTTTT.

This clone is a singleton in its sample. The V and J genes are TRBV13 and TRBJ2-2; D gene unclear. Germline V lookup: CDR1 PRHDT, CDR2 FYEKMQ (reference sequence). The V end was cut by 3 bases, the J end by 2 bases, with 4 bases between. This CDR3 region has 13 residues. CDR3: CASSFLNTGELFF. For the CDR3, the DNA is TGTGCCAGCAGCTTCCTAAACACCGGGGAGCTGTTTTTT.

This clone turned up a few times. This chain links TRBV6-1 with TRBJ1-5; 8 bases match TRBD1. The germline V gene encodes CDR1 MNHNS and CDR2 SASEGT. The CDR3 covers 15 residues. The junction had 6 bases not matched to a gene; V was cut back by 2 bases and J by 6 bases. DNA for the CDR3: TGTGCCAGCAGTGAACAGGGGGCTAATAGTCAGCCCCAGCATTTT. Translation: CASSEQGANSQPQHF.

The rearrangement uses TRBV5-6 and TRBJ2-2; D gene uncertain. Germline-derived CDR1 and CDR2 are SGHDT and YYEEEE. V was clipped by 4 bases and J by 3 bases, with 10 bases between them. The CDR3 sequence is 14 residues long. Here the CDR3 reads CASSLDSHTGELFF. In DNA form, the CDR3 reads TGTGCCAGCAGCCTCGATAGTCACACCGGGGAGCTGTTTTTT.

CDR3 nucleotide sequence: TGTGCCAGTAGTACAACCCCCGGGGGAGGGGAGCAGTACTTC. Translated, it gives CASSTTPGGGEQYF. V gene TRBV19 combines with J gene TRBJ2-7; 7 positions match TRBD2. Germline assignment: CDR1 LNHDA and CDR2 SQIVND (reference sequence). Trimming at V came to 4 bases and at J to 7 bases, leaving 10 bases not matched to a gene. The CDR3 length is 14 residues.